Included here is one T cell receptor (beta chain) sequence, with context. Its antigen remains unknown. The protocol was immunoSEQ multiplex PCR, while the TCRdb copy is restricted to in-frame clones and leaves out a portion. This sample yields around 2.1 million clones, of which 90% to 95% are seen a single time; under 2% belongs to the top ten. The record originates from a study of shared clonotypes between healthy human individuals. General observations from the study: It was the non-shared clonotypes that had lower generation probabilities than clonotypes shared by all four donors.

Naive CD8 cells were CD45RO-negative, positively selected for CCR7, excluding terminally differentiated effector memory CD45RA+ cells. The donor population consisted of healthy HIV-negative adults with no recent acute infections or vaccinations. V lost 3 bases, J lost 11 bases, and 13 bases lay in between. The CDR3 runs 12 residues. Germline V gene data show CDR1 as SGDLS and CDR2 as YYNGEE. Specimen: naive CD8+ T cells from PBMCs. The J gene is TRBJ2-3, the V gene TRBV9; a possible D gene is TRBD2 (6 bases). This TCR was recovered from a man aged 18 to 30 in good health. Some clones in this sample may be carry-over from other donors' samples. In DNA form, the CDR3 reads TGTGCCAGCAGCGAATCCGCGGGGTTGCAGTATTTT. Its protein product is CASSESAGLQYF. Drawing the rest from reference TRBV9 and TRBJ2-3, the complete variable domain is DSGVTQTPKHLITATGQRVTLRCSPRSGDLSVYWYQQSLDQGLQFLIQYYNGEERAKGNILERFSAQQFPDLHSELNLSSLELGDSALYFCASSESAGLQYFGPGTRLTVL.